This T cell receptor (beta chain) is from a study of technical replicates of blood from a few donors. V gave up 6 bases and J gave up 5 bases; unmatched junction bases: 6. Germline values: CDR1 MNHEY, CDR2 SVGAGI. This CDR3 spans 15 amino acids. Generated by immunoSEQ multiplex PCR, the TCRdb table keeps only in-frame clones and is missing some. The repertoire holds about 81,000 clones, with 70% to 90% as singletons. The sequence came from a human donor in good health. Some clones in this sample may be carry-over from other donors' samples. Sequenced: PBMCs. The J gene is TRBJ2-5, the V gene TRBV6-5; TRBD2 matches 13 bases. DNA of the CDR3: TGTGCCAGCAGCATACTAGCGGGAGGGGGGGAGACCCAGTACTTC. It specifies CASSILAGGGETQYF.